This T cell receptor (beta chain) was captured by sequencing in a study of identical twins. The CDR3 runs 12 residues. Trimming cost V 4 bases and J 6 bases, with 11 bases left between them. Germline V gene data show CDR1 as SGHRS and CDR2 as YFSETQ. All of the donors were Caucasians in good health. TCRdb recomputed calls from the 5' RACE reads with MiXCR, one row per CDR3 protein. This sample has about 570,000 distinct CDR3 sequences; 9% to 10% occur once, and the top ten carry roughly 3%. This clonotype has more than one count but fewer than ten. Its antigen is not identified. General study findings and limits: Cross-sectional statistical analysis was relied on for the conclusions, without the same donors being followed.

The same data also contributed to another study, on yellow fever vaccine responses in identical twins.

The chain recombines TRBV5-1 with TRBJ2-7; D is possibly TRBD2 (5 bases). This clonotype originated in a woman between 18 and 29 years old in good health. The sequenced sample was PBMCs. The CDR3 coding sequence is TGCGCCAGCAGCCCCGGACTTTTCGAGCAGTACTTC. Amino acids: CASSPGLFEQYF.